The text below deals with one T cell receptor (beta chain). The sample is drawn from a study of siplizumab effects on memory and regulatory T cells. Germline lookup yields CDR1 LNHDA and CDR2 SQIVND (reference sequence). Germline trimming cut 5 bases from V and 7 bases from J; bases unmatched to any gene: 8. The CDR3 sequence is 14 residues long. Libraries were prepared by immunoSEQ multiplex PCR; TCRdb keeps only in-frame clonotypes and omits some of them. The sample carries some 100,000 clones, about 95% recorded once. This sequence joins TRBV19 and TRBJ1-5, with 7 bases fitting TRBD1. Sequenced sample: Tregs sorted from blood. The sequence came from a human donor in good health. CDR3 protein: CASSLNRGGQPQHF. Here the CDR3 DNA reads TGTGCCAGTAGTCTCAACAGGGGCGGACAGCCCCAGCATTTT. The variable domain in full, completed from reference TRBV19 and TRBJ1-5, reads DGGITQSPKYLFRKEGQNVTLSCEQNLNHDAMYWYRQDPGQGLRLIYYSQIVNDFQKGDIAEGYSVSREKKESFPLTVTSAQKNPTAFYLCASSLNRGGQPQHFGDGTRLSIL.